This TCR beta chain was identified in a study of human T cells and chemical hapten exposure. Turning to the study itself: Patch testing was performed with 0.01% DPC on the upper back, with reading at 6 days. Notes on the study in general: Expanded TCR sets contained significantly more large CDR3 similarity clusters than controls.

What the library attached to individual cDNA molecules were unique molecular identifiers. TCRdb independently ran MiXCR on the RACE reads; one entry per CDR3 protein. Of 38,000 or so distinct CDR3 sequences listed, 6% to 9.5% are singletons. Trimming removed 4 bases from V and 1 base from J, with 11 bases in between. CDR1 and CDR2 from the germline V gene are LGHNA and YNFKEQ. This CDR3 region has 15 residues. As for time point: pre-sensitization, week 0. The treatment: therapeutic diphenylcyclopropenone sensitization with weekly scalp DPC. This clonotype has a count of ten or more. No antigen is known for it.

The clonotype comes from a woman between 45 and 65 years old with alopecia areata. Some clones in this sample may be carry-over from other donors' samples. The chain is built from TRBV4-2 and TRBJ2-1; tentative D call: TRBD1 (6 bases). The source material was whole blood, sampled in connection with sensitization to the hapten diphenylcyclopropenone (DPC). In nucleotides, the CDR3 is TGTGCCAGCAGCCCCCGGGACACTTCCTACAATGAGCAGTTCTTC. This gives the protein CASSPRDTSYNEQFF.